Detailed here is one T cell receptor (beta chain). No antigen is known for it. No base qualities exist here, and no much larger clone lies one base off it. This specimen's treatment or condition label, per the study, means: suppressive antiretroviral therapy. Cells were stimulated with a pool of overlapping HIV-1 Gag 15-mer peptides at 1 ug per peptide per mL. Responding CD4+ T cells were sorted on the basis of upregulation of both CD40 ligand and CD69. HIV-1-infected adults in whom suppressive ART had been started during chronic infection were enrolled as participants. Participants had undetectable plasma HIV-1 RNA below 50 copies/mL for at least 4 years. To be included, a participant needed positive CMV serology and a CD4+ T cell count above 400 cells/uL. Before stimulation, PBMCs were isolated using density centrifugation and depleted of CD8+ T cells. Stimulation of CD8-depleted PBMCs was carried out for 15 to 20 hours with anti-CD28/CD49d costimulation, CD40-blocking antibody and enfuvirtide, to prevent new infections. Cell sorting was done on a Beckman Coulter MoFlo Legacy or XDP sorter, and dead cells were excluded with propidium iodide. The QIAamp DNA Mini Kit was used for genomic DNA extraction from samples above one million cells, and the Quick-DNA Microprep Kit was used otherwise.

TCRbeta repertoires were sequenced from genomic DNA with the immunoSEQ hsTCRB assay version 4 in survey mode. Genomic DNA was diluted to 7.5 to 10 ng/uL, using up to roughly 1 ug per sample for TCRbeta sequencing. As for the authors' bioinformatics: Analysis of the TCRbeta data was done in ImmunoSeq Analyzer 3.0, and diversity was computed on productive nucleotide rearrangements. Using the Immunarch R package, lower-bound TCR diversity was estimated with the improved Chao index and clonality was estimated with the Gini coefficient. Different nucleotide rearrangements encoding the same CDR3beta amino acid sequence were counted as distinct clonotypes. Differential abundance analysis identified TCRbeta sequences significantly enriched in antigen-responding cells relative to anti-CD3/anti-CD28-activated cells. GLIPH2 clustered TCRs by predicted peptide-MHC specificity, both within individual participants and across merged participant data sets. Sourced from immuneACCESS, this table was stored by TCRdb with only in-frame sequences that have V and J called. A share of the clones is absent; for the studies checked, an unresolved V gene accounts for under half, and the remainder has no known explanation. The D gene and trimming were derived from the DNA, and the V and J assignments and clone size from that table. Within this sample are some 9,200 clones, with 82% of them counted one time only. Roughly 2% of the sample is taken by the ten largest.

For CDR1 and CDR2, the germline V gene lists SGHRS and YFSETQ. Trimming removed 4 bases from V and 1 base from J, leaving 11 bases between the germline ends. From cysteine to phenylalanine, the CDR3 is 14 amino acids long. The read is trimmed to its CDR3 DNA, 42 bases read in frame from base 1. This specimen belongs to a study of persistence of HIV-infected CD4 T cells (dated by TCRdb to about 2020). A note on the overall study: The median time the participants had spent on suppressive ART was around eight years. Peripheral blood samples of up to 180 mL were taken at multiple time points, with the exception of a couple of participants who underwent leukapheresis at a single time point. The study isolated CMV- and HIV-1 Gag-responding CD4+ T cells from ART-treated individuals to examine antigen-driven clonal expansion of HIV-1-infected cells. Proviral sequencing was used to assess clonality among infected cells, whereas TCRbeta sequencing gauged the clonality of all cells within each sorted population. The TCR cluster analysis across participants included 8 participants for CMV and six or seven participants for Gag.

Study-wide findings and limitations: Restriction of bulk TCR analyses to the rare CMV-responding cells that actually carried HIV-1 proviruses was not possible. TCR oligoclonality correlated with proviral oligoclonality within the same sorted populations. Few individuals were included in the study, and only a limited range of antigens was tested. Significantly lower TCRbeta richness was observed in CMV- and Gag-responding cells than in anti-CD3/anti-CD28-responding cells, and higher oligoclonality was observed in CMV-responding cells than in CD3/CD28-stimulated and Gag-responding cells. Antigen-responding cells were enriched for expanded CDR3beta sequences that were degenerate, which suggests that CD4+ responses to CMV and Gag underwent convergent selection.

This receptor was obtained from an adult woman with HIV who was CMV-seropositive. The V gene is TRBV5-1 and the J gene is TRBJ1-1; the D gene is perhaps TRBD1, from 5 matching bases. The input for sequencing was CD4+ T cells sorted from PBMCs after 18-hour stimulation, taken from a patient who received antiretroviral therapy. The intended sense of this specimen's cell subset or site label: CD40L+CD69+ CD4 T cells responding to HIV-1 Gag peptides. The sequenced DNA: TGCGCCAGCAGCCTCGGGGGAGAGAACACTGAAGCTTTCTTT. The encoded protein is CASSLGGENTEAFF.